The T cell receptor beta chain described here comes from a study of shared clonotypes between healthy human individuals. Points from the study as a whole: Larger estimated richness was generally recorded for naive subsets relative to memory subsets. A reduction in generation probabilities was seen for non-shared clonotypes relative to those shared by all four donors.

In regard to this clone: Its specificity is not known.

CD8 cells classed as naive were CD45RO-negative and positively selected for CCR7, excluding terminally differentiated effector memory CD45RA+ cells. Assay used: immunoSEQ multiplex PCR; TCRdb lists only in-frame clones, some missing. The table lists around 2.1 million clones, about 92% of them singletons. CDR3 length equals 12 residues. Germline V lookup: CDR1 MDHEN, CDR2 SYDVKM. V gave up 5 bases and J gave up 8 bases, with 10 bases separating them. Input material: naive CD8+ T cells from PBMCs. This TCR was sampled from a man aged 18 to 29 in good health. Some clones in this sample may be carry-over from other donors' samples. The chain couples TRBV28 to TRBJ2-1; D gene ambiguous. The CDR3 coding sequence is TGTGCCAGCAGTCAAACGGTCGATGAGCAGTTCTTC. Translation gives CASSQTVDEQFF.